This TCR beta chain is from a study of HIV-infected patients and healthy controls. Whole blood was used without fractionation, so all unsorted peripheral T cells were included. The RNA source was an approximately 2.5 ml peripheral blood draw. Germline V gene sequence: CDR1 LNHDA, CDR2 SQIVND (reference sequence). The CDR3 is made up of 15 amino acids. V shed 4 bases and J 4 bases; nucleotides not matched to a gene: 8. In its sample, this clonotype was seen many times. The target antigen is unknown. Around 500 ng RNA was reverse transcribed with alpha and beta constant-region primers. Alpha and beta chain libraries were made separately by chain-specific third strand synthesis with multiplexing indices. A single record per CDR3 protein comes from TCRdb applying MiXCR to the 5' RACE reads. The data show roughly 15,000 distinct CDR3 sequences, around 9% seen once. Findings of the study overall: With just sixteen HIV-infected individuals processed, the findings' generality was considered strongly limited. MAIT alpha-chain CDR3s were frequent in healthy controls, depleted in HIV+.

The material sequenced was blood. This sequence was found in an adult in good health. The J gene is TRBJ2-7, the V gene TRBV19; 9 bases are a match to TRBD1. The DNA of the CDR3 is TGTGCCAGTAGTACCCGGGACAGGGTCGCGTACGAGCAGTACTTC. Its translation: CASSTRDRVAYEQYF.